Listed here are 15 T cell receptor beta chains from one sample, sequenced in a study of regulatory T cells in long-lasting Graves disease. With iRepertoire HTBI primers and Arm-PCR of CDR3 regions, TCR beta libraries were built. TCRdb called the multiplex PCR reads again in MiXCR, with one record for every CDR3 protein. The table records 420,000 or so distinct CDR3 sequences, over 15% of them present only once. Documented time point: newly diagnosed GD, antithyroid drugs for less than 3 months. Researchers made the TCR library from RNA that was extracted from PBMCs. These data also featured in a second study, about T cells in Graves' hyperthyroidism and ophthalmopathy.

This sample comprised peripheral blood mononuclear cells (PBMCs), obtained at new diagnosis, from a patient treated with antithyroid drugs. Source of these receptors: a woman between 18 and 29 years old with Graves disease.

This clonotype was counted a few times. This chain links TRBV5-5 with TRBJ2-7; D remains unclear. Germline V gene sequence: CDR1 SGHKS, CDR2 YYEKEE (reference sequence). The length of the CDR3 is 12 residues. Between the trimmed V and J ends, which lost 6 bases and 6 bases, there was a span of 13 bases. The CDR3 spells CASTSVFVEQYF. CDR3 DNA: TGTGCCAGCACCTCCGTTTTCGTCGAGCAGTACTTC.

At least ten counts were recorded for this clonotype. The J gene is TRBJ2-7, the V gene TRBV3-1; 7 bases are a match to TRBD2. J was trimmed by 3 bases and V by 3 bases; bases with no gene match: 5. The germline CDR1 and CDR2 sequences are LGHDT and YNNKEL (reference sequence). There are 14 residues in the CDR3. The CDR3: CASSHLSGVYEQYF. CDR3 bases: TGTGCCAGCAGCCACCTAAGCGGGGTCTACGAGCAGTACTTC.

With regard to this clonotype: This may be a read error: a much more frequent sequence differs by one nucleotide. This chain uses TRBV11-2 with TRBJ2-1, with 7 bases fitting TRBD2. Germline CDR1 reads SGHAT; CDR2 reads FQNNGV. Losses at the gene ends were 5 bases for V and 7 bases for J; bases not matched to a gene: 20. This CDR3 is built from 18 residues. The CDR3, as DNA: TGTGCCAGCAGCCCTCACCGAGGGGCTGGCGGGAGCGAAAATGAGCAGTTCTTC. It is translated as CASSPHRGAGGSENEQFF.

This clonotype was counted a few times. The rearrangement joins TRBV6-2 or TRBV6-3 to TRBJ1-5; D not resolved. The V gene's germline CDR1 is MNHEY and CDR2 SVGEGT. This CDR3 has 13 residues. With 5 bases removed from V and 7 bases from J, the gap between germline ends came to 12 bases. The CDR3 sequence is CASSGRVNQPQHF. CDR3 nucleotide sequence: TGTGCCAGCAGTGGGCGGGTCAACCAGCCCCAGCATTTT.

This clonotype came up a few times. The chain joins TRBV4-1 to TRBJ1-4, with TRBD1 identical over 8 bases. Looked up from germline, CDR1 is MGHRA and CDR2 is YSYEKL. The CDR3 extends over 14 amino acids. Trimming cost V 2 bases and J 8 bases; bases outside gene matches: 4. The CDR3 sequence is CASSQFRQGEKLFF. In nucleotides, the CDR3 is TGCGCCAGCAGCCAATTTAGACAGGGGGAAAAACTGTTTTTT.

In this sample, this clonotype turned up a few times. CDR3 nucleotides: TGCGCCAGCAGCATGACTAGCGGGAGCTATTTCGGGGAGCTGTTTTTT. It yields the protein CASSMTSGSYFGELFF. The V call is TRBV5-1, the J call TRBJ2-2, with 12 bases lining up with TRBD2. The V gene end was trimmed by 4 bases and the J gene end by 7 bases; junction bases not matched to a gene: 8. The CDR3 loop spans 16 amino acids. The germline V gene has CDR1 SGHRS and CDR2 YFSETQ.

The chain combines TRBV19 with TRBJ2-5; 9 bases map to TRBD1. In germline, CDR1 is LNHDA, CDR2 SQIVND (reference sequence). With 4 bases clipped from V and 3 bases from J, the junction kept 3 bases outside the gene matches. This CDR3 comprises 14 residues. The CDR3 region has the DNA TGTGCCAGTAGTAGGACAGGGGCGAAAGAGACCCAGTACTTC. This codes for CASSRTGAKETQYF.

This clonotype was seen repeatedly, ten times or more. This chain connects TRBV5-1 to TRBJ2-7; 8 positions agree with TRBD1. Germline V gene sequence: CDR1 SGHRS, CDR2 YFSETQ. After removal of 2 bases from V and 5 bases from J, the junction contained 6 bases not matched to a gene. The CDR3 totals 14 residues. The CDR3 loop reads CASSFGQGLHEQYF. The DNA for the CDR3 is TGCGCCAGCAGCTTTGGACAGGGACTCCACGAGCAGTACTTC.

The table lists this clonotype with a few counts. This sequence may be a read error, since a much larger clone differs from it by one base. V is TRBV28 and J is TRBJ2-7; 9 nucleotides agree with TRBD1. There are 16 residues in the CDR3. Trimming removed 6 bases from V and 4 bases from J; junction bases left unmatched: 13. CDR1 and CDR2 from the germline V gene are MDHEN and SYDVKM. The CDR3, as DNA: TGTGCCAGCAGGTCCTGGGACAGGGATCGCCGTTACGAGCAGTACTTC. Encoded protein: CASRSWDRDRRYEQYF.

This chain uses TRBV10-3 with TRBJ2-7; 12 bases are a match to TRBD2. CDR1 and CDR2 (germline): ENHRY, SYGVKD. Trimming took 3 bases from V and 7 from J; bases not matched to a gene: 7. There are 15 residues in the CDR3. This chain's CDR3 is CAISDTSGRRGEQYF. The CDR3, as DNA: TGTGCCATCAGTGACACTAGCGGGAGGCGGGGAGAGCAGTACTTC.

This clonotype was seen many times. The CDR3 bases are TGTGCCAGCAGTTTACAGGGGAAGAACACTGAAGCTTTCTTT. This codes for CASSLQGKNTEAFF. The chain is built from TRBV28 and TRBJ1-1; a weak D match, TRBD1 (6 bases). V lost 2 bases and J lost 1, with 8 bases in between. In germline, CDR1 is MDHEN, CDR2 SYDVKM. This CDR3 contains 14 residues.

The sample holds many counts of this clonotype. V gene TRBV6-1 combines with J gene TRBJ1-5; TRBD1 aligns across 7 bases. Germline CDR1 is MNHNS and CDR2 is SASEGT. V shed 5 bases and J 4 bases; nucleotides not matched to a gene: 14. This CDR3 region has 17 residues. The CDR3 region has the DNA TGTGCCAGCAGTAGGGTATCCGGGACAGCAAATAATCAGCCCCAGCATTTT. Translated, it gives CASSRVSGTANNQPQHF.

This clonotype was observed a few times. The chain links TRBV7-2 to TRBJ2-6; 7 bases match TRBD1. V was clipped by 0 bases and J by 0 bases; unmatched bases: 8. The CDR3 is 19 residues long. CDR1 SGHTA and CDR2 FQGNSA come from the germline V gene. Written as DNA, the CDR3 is TGTGCCAGCAGCTTAGCGCTCCCGGGACAGAGCTCTGGGGCCAACGTCCTGACTTTC. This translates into CASSLALPGQSSGANVLTF. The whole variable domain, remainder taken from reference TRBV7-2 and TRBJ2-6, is GAGVSQSPSNKVTEKGKDVELRCDPISGHTALYWYRQSLGQGLEFLIYFQGNSAPDKSGLPSDRFSAERTGGSVSTLTIQRTQQEDSAVYLCASSLALPGQSSGANVLTFGAGSRLTVL.

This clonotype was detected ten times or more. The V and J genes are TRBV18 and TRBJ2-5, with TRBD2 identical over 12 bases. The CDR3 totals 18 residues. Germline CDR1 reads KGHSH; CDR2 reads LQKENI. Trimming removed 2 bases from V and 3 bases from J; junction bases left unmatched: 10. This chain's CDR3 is CASSPGLAGGPYEETQYF. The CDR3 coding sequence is TGTGCCAGCTCACCAGGCCTAGCGGGAGGGCCGTACGAAGAGACCCAGTACTTC.

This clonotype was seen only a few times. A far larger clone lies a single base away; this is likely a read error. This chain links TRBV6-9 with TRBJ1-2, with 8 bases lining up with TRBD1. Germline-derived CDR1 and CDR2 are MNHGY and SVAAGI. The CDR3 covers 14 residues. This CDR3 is CASSSQGGGLGYAF. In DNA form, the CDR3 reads TGTGCCAGCAGTTCACAGGGGGGAGGACTCGGCTACGCCTTC.